This T cell receptor (beta chain) appears in the sequencing data of a study of molecular identifiers for immune sequencing clone quantification. Whole-study findings and limits: Shared barcodes on identical TCR molecules could underestimate the sizes of highly expanded clones. Clones that exceeded 20 RNA copies held over 98% of effector molecules, yet under 1% in naive cells.

TCRdb redid the calling of the PCR reads with MiXCR, one entry per CDR3 protein. Of 460,000 or so distinct CDR3 sequences listed, roughly a fifth are singletons. In this sample, this clonotype turned up a few times. Its specificity is not known. This CDR3 has 14 amino acids. V lost 7 bases and J lost 2; bases outside the gene matches: 4. Germline-derived CDR1 and CDR2 are MNHEY and SMNVEV (reference sequence). The CD8+CD4-CCR7+CD45RA+ phenotype defined the sorted naive CD8 T cells. The sequence came from a human donor in good health. Some libraries in this study had Jurkat cell RNA spiked in. The genes are TRBV27 and TRBJ2-3; 9 nucleotides line up with TRBD2. The sequencing input was naive CD8+ T cells from blood, with Jurkat cell RNA spiked in. The subset is: FACS-sorted CD8+CD4-CCR7+CD45RA+ naive T cells. The CDR3 DNA sequence: TGTGCCAGCAACGCGGGAGGGCTCACAGATACGCAGTATTTT. Amino acid sequence: CASNAGGLTDTQYF.